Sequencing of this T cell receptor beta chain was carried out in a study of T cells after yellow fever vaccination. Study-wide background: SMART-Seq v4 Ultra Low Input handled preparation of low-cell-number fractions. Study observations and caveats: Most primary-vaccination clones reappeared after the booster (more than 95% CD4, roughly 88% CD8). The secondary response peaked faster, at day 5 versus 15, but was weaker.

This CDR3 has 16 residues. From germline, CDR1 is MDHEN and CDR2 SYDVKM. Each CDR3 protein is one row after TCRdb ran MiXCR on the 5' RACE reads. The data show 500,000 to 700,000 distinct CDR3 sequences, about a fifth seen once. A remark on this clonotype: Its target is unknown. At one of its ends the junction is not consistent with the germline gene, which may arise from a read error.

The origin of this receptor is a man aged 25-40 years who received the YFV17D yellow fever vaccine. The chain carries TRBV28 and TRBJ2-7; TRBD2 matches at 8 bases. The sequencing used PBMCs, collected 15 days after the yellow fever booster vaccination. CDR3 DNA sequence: TGTGCCAGCAGGGCCGATAGCGGGAAAGCATCCTACGAGCTGTACTTC. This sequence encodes CASRADSGKASYELYF.